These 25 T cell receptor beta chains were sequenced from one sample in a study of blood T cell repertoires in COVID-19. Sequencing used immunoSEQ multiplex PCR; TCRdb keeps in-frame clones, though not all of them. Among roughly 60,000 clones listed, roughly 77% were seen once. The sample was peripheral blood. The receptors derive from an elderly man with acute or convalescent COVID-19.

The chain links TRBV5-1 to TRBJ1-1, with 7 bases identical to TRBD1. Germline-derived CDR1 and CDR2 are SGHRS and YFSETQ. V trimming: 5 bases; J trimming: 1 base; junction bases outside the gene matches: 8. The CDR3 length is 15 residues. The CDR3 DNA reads TGCGCCAGCAGGGGGACAGTGCTAAGGAACACTGAAGCTTTCTTT. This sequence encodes CASRGTVLRNTEAFF.

CDR3 sequence reads: CASSPTSGGANTDTQYF. The CDR3 DNA is TGCGCCAGCAGCCCCACTAGCGGGGGGGCGAACACAGATACGCAGTATTTT. This rearrangement joins TRBV5-1 to TRBJ2-3, with 13 bases matching TRBD2. The germline V gene has CDR1 SGHRS and CDR2 YFSETQ. V lost 4 bases and J lost 2; bases outside the gene matches: 7. CDR3 length: 17 residues.

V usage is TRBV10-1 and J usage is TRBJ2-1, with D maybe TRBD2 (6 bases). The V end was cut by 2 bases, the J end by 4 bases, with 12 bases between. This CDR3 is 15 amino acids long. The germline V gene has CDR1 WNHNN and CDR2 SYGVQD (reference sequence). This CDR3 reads CASSEGLGGYNEQFF. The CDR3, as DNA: TGCGCCAGCAGTGAGGGGTTAGGAGGGTACAATGAGCAGTTCTTC.

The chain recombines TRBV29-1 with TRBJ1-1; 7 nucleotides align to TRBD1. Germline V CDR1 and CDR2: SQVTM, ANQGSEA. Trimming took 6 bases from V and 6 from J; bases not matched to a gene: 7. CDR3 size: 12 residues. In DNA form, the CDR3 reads TGCAGCGTCGAGGGACAGAGAGCTGAAGCTTTCTTT. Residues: CSVEGQRAEAFF. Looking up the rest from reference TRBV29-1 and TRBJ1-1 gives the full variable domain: SAVISQKPSRDICQRGTSLTIQCQVDSQVTMMFWYRQQPGQSLTLIATANQGSEATYESGFVIDKFPISRPNLTFSTLTVSNMSPEDSSIYLCSVEGQRAEAFFGQGTRLTVV.

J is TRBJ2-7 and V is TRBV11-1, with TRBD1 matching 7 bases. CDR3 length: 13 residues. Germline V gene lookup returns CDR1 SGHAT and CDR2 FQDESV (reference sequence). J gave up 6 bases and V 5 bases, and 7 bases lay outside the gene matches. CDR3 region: CASSPNRGAEQYF. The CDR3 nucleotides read TGTGCCAGCAGCCCTAACAGGGGTGCCGAGCAGTACTTC.

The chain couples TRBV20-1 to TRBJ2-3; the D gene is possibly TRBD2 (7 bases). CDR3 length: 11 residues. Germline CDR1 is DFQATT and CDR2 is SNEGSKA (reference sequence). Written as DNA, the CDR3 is TGCAGAGGGGGGGTGGGTAATACGCAGTATTTT. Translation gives CRGGVGNTQYF.

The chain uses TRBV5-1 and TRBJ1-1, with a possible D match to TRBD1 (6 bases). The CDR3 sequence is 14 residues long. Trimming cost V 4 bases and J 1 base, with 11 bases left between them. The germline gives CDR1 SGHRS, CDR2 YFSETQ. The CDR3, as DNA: TGCGCCAGCAGCCGAGACAGGCCGAACACTGAAGCTTTCTTT. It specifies CASSRDRPNTEAFF.

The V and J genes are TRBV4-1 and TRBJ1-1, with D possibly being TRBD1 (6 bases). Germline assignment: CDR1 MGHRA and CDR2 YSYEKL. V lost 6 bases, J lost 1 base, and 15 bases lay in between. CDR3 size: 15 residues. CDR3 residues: CASRAAGASNTEAFF. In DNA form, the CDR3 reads TGCGCCAGCAGGGCGGCAGGGGCCTCGAACACTGAAGCTTTCTTT.

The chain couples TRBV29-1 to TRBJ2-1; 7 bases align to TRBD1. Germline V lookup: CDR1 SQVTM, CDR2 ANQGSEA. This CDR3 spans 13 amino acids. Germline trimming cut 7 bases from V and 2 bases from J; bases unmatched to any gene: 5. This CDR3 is CSAHRGPYNEQFF. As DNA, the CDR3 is TGCAGCGCCCACAGGGGACCCTACAATGAGCAGTTCTTC.

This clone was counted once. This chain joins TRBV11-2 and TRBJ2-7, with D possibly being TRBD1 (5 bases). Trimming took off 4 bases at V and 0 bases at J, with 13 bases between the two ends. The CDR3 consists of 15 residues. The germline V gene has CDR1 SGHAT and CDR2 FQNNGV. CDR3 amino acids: CASSSEHRSSYEQYF. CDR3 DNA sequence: TGTGCCAGCAGCTCGGAACACAGGAGCTCCTACGAGCAGTACTTC.

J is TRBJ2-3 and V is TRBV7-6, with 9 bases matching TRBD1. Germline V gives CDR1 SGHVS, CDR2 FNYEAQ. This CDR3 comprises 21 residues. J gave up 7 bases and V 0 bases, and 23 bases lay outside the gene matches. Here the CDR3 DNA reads TGTGCCAGCAGCTTAGCGGGGGGTATGATGATGGGACAGGGCTTCCTAAATACGCAGTATTTT. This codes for CASSLAGGMMMGQGFLNTQYF.

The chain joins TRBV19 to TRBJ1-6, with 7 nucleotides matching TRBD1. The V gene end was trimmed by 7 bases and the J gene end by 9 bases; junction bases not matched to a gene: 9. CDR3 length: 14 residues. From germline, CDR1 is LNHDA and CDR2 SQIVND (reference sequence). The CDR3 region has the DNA TGTGCCAGTACCACGACAGGGATAAGTTCACCCCTCCACTTT. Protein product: CASTTTGISSPLHF. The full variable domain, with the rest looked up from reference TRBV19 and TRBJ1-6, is DGGITQSPKYLFRKEGQNVTLSCEQNLNHDAMYWYRQDPGQGLRLIYYSQIVNDFQKGDIAEGYSVSREKKESFPLTVTSAQKNPTAFYLCASTTTGISSPLHFGNGTRLTVT.

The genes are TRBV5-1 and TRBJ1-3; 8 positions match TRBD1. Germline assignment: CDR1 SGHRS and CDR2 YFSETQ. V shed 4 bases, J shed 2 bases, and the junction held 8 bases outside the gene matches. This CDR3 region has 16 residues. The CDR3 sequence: CASSPRQGTPGNTIYF. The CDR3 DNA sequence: TGCGCCAGCAGCCCCCGACAGGGGACACCTGGAAACACCATATATTTT.

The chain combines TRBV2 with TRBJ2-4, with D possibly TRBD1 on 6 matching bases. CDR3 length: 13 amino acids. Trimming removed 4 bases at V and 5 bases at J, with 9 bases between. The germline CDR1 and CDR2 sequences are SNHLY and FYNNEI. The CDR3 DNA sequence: TGTGCCAGCAGTGGGGGGCGGGAAAACATTCAGTACTTC. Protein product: CASSGGRENIQYF.

The CDR3 loop is CASSSQGAVNEKLFF. DNA for the CDR3: TGTGCCAGCAGCTCCCAGGGGGCAGTTAATGAAAAACTGTTTTTT. The chain recombines TRBV7-6 with TRBJ1-4; TRBD1 aligns across 8 bases. Trimming took 4 bases from V and 4 from J; bases not matched to a gene: 5. Germline V gene data show CDR1 as SGHVS and CDR2 as FNYEAQ. The CDR3 is 15 residues long.

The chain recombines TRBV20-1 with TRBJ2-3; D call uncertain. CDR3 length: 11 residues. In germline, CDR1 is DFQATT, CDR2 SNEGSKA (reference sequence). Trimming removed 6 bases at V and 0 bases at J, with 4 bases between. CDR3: CSAPSTDTQYF. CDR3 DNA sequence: TGCAGTGCCCCTAGCACAGATACGCAGTATTTT.

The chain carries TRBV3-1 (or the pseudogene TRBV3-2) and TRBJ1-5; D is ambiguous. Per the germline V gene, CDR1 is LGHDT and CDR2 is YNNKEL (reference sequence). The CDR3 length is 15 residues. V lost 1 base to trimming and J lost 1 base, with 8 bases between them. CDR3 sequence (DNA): TGTGCCAGCAGCCAAGGCCGGGGAAGCAATCAGCCCCAGCATTTT. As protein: CASSQGRGSNQPQHF.

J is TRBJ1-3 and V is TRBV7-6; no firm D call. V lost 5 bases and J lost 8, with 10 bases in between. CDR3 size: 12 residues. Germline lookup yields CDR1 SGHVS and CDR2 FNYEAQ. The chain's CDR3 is CASSPTGDTIYF. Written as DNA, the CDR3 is TGTGCCAGCAGCCCCACCGGAGACACCATATATTTT.

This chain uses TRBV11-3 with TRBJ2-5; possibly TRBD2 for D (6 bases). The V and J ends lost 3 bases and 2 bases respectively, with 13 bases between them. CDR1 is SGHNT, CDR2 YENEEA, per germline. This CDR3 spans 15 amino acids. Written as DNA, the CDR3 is TGTGCCAGCAGCTTCCGGGACTCGGGGCAAGAGACCCAGTACTTC. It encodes CASSFRDSGQETQYF.

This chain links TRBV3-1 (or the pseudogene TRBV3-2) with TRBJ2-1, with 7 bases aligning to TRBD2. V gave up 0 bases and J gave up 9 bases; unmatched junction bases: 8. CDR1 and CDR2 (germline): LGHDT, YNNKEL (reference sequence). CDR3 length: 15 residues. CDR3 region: CASSQDLRRGTEQFF. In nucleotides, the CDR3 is TGTGCCAGCAGCCAAGATTTACGGCGGGGGACTGAGCAGTTCTTC.

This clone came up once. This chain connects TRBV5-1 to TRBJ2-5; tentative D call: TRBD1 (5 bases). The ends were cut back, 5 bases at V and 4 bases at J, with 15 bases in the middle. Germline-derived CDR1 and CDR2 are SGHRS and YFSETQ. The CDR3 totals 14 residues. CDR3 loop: CASRDTGGVETQYF. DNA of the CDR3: TGCGCCAGCAGGGACACGGGTGGAGTAGAGACCCAGTACTTC.

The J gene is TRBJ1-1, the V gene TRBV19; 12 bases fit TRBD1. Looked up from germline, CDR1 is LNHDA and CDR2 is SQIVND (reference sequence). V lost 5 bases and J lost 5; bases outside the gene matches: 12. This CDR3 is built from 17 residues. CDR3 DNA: TGTGCCAGTAGTTCGGGGACAGGGGGCGTCGGGAGGACTGAAGCTTTCTTT. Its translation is CASSSGTGGVGRTEAFF.

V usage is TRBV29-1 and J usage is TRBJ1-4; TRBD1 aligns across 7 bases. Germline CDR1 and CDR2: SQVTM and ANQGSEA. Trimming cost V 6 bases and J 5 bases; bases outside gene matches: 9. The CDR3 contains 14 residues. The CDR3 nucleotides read TGCAGCGTGATCCCGGGACAGAAAAATGAAAAACTGTTTTTT. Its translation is CSVIPGQKNEKLFF. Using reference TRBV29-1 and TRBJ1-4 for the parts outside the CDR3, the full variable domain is SAVISQKPSRDICQRGTSLTIQCQVDSQVTMMFWYRQQPGQSLTLIATANQGSEATYESGFVIDKFPISRPNLTFSTLTVSNMSPEDSSIYLCSVIPGQKNEKLFFGSGTQLSVL.

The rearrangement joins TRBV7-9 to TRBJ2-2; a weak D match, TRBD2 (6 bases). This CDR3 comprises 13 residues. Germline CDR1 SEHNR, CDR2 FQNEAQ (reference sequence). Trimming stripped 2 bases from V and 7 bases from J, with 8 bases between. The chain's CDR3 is CASSLSGGGELFF. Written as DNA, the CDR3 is TGTGCCAGCAGCTTATCCGGGGGCGGGGAGCTGTTTTTT.

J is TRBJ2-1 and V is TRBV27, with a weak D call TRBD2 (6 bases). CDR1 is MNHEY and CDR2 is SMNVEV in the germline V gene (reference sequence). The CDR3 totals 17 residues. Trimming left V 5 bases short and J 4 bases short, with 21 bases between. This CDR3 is CASSPFLSGGTYNEQFF. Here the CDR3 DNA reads TGTGCCAGCAGTCCATTCCTTAGTGGGGGGACTTACAATGAGCAGTTCTTC.